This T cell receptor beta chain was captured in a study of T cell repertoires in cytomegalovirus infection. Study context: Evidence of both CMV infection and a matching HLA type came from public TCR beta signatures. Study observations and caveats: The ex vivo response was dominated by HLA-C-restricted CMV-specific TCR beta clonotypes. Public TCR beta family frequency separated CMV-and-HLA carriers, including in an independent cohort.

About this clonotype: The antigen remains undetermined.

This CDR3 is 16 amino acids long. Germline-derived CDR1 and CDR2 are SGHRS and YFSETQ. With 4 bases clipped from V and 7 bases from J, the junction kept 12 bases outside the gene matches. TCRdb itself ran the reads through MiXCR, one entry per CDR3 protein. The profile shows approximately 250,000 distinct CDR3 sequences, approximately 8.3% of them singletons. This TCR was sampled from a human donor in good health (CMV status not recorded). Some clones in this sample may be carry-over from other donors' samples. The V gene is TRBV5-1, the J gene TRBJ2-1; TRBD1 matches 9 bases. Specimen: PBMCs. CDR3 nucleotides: TGCGCCAGCAGCCCTTACGAGACAGGGGGAGGAAATGAGCAGTTCTTC. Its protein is CASSPYETGGGNEQFF.